A selection of T cell receptor beta chains follows, all from one sample in a study of CD8+CD57+ T cells in acquired aplastic anemia. TCRdb processed the reads anew with MiXCR; each CDR3 protein has one entry. The sample has around 150,000 distinct CDR3 sequences; approximately 43% are singletons. Material for sequencing was sorted CD4+, CD8+, or CD8+CD57+ T cells (not recorded which) from PBMCs. The source of these receptors is a human donor in good health. Both conserved end residues are part of each CDR3. D genes are given only for firm matches. Size values are once, few and many counts, or a class for expanded clones, and some rows have none.

clone size: many
V gene: TRBV10-3
J gene: TRBJ2-5
D gene: TRBD1
CDR3 protein: CAISSQGALETQYF
CDR3 DNA: TGTGCCATCAGTTCACAGGGGGCGCTTGAGACCCAGTACTTC

clone size: NA
V gene: TRBV28
J gene: TRBJ2-5
D gene: TRBD2
CDR3 protein: CASSFIAGGGETQYF
CDR3 DNA: TGTGCCAGCAGTTTCATAGCGGGAGGGGGAGAGACCCAGTACTTC

clone size: NA
V gene: TRBV24-1
J gene: TRBJ1-6
D gene: NA
CDR3 protein: CATSDGNSPLHF
CDR3 DNA: TGTGCCACCAGTGATGGTAATTCACCCCTCCACTTT

clone size: many
V gene: TRBV11-1
J gene: TRBJ1-1
D gene: NA
CDR3 protein: CASSLGDGGPGTEAFF
CDR3 DNA: TGTGCCAGCAGCTTAGGAGATGGGGGCCCCGGCACTGAAGCTTTCTTT

clone size: many
V gene: TRBV4-3
J gene: TRBJ2-1
D gene: TRBD2
CDR3 protein: CASSRGTSGSYNEQFF
CDR3 DNA: TGCGCCAGCAGCCGCGGGACTAGCGGGTCCTACAATGAGCAGTTCTTC

clone size: many
V gene: TRBV5-1
J gene: TRBJ2-3
D gene: NA
CDR3 protein: CASSASGRSSTDTQYF
CDR3 DNA: TGCGCCAGCAGCGCCTCGGGTCGTTCTAGCACAGATACGCAGTATTTT

clone size: many
V gene: TRBV19
J gene: TRBJ2-3
D gene: NA
CDR3 protein: CASTSLSQVPNTQYF
CDR3 DNA: TGTGCCAGTACCTCCCTTAGCCAGGTCCCGAATACGCAGTATTTT

clone size: once
V gene: TRBV29-1
J gene: TRBJ2-3
D gene: NA
CDR3 protein: CSVALSDTQYF
CDR3 DNA: TGCAGCGTTGCTCTGTCAGATACGCAGTATTTT

clone size: NA
V gene: TRBV15
J gene: TRBJ2-5
D gene: TRBD1
CDR3 protein: CATSRDRTGYDQETQYF
CDR3 DNA: TGTGCCACCAGCAGAGATAGGACAGGGTATGACCAAGAGACCCAGTACTTC

clone size: many
V gene: TRBV19
J gene: TRBJ2-2
D gene: NA
CDR3 protein: CASSIFQLRDGELFF
CDR3 DNA: TGTGCCAGTAGTATTTTTCAACTCCGGGACGGGGAGCTGTTTTTT

clone size: many
V gene: TRBV6-5
J gene: TRBJ2-7
D gene: NA
CDR3 protein: CASSYPTPEQYF
CDR3 DNA: TGTGCCAGCAGTTACCCGACGCCCGAGCAGTACTTC

clone size: NA
V gene: TRBV11-1
J gene: TRBJ2-2
D gene: TRBD1
CDR3 protein: CASRISNGQGNTGELFF
CDR3 DNA: TGTGCCAGCAGGATAAGTAATGGACAGGGGAACACCGGGGAGCTGTTTTTT

clone size: many
V gene: TRBV20-1
J gene: TRBJ1-2
D gene: NA
CDR3 protein: CSAKPRGGFGGYTF
CDR3 DNA: TGCAGTGCTAAACCCCGGGGGGGGTTCGGTGGCTACACCTTC

clone size: many
V gene: TRBV7-9
J gene: TRBJ1-1
D gene: NA
CDR3 protein: CASLPRQGITEAFF
CDR3 DNA: TGTGCCAGCCTCCCCAGGCAGGGGATTACTGAAGCTTTCTTT

clone size: NA
V gene: TRBV7-8
J gene: TRBJ2-3
D gene: NA
CDR3 protein: CASSSTSDTQYF
CDR3 DNA: TGTGCCAGCAGCTCCACGTCGGATACGCAGTATTTT

clone size: many
V gene: TRBV20-1
J gene: TRBJ2-1
D gene: NA
CDR3 protein: CSAMSSYNEQFF
CDR3 DNA: TGCAGTGCTATGAGCTCCTACAATGAGCAGTTCTTC

clone size: NA
V gene: TRBV29-1
J gene: TRBJ1-1
D gene: NA
CDR3 protein: CSALGRHTEAFF
CDR3 DNA: TGCAGCGCCTTGGGGAGGCACACTGAAGCTTTCTTT

clone size: NA
V gene: TRBV2
J gene: TRBJ1-1
D gene: NA
CDR3 protein: CASSEDGTNTEAFF
CDR3 DNA: TGTGCCAGCAGTGAAGATGGGACTAACACTGAAGCTTTCTTT

clone size: many
V gene: TRBV24-1
J gene: TRBJ1-5
D gene: NA
CDR3 protein: CATSGRVNQPQHF
CDR3 DNA: TGTGCCACCAGTGGCCGAGTTAATCAGCCCCAGCATTTT

clone size: few
V gene: TRBV6-2/TRBV6-3
J gene: TRBJ1-1
D gene: NA
CDR3 protein: CASSYWVTEAFF
CDR3 DNA: TGTGCCAGCAGTTACTGGGTCACTGAAGCTTTCTTT

clone size: few
V gene: TRBV10-3
J gene: TRBJ2-7
D gene: TRBD1
CDR3 protein: CASRDRDSYEQYF
CDR3 DNA: TGTGCCTCCCGGGACAGGGACTCCTACGAGCAGTACTTC

clone size: many
V gene: TRBV6-4
J gene: TRBJ1-2
D gene: NA
CDR3 protein: CASSASTANYGYTF
CDR3 DNA: TGTGCCAGCAGTGCCTCGACAGCGAACTATGGCTACACCTTC

clone size: many
V gene: TRBV2
J gene: TRBJ1-4
D gene: NA
CDR3 protein: CASSGGEKLFF
CDR3 DNA: TGTGCCAGCAGTGGTGGGGAAAAACTGTTTTTT

clone size: many
V gene: TRBV4-2
J gene: TRBJ1-2
D gene: NA
CDR3 protein: CASSQDGESGRSGYTF
CDR3 DNA: TGTGCCAGCAGCCAAGATGGGGAGAGCGGGCGGTCAGGCTACACCTTC

clone size: NA
V gene: TRBV10-2
J gene: TRBJ2-2
D gene: NA
CDR3 protein: CASREGSPTGELFF
CDR3 DNA: TGCGCCAGTCGAGAGGGGAGTCCCACCGGGGAGCTGTTTTTT

clone size: few
V gene: TRBV29-1
J gene: TRBJ2-7
D gene: NA
CDR3 protein: CSVEGSGPGTYEQYF
CDR3 DNA: TGCAGCGTTGAGGGGTCGGGGCCAGGAACCTACGAGCAGTACTTC

clone size: many
V gene: TRBV19
J gene: TRBJ1-5
D gene: NA
CDR3 protein: CASTPGQRGINQPQHF
CDR3 DNA: TGTGCCAGTACCCCAGGACAAAGGGGCATCAATCAGCCCCAGCATTTT

clone size: NA
V gene: TRBV24-1
J gene: TRBJ2-5
D gene: TRBD2
CDR3 protein: CATRVTSGIPETQYF
CDR3 DNA: TGTGCCACCAGAGTGACTAGCGGGATCCCAGAGACCCAGTACTTC

clone size: NA
V gene: TRBV7-9
J gene: TRBJ2-3
D gene: NA
CDR3 protein: CASEGRGADTQYF
CDR3 DNA: TGTGCCAGTGAAGGGAGGGGGGCAGATACGCAGTATTTT

clone size: many
V gene: TRBV15
J gene: TRBJ2-7
D gene: TRBD2
CDR3 protein: CATSRTIAGGPGEQYF
CDR3 DNA: TGTGCCACCAGCAGGACGATAGCGGGAGGCCCTGGCGAGCAGTACTTC

clone size: few
V gene: TRBV19
J gene: TRBJ1-1
D gene: NA
CDR3 protein: CASIPPRGRAFF
CDR3 DNA: TGTGCCAGTATTCCTCCCAGGGGACGAGCTTTCTTT

clone size: many
V gene: TRBV20-1
J gene: TRBJ2-5
D gene: NA
CDR3 protein: CSAPWGEETQYF
CDR3 DNA: TGCAGTGCGCCCTGGGGGGAAGAGACCCAGTACTTC

clone size: NA
V gene: TRBV4-2
J gene: TRBJ2-5
D gene: NA
CDR3 protein: CASSQEGRRETQYF
CDR3 DNA: TGTGCCAGCAGCCAAGAAGGGCGGCGGGAGACCCAGTACTTC

clone size: few
V gene: TRBV9
J gene: TRBJ2-7
D gene: TRBD2
CDR3 protein: CASSVDPGTSGVYEQYF
CDR3 DNA: TGTGCCAGCAGCGTTGACCCCGGGACTAGCGGGGTCTACGAGCAGTACTTC

clone size: NA
V gene: TRBV6-2/TRBV6-3
J gene: TRBJ2-3
D gene: TRBD2
CDR3 protein: CASRKSGGASDTQYF
CDR3 DNA: TGTGCCAGCAGAAAAAGCGGGGGGGCTTCAGATACGCAGTATTTT

clone size: NA
V gene: TRBV13
J gene: TRBJ2-7
D gene: NA
CDR3 protein: CASSGRDRRVHEQYF
CDR3 DNA: TGTGCCAGCAGCGGGAGGGACAGGAGGGTCCACGAGCAGTACTTC

clone size: NA
V gene: TRBV5-4
J gene: TRBJ2-7
D gene: TRBD1
CDR3 protein: CASSSPPGQGDYEQYF
CDR3 DNA: TGTGCCAGCAGCTCGCCGCCGGGACAGGGTGACTACGAGCAGTACTTC

clone size: NA
V gene: TRBV24-1
J gene: TRBJ2-7
D gene: TRBD2
CDR3 protein: CATSGASGRAIKYEQYF
CDR3 DNA: TGTGCCACCAGTGGGGCTAGCGGGAGGGCCATAAAATACGAGCAGTACTTC

clone size: many
V gene: TRBV4-3
J gene: TRBJ2-7
D gene: NA
CDR3 protein: CASSQAWGGSSYEQYF
CDR3 DNA: TGCGCCAGCAGCCAAGCGTGGGGTGGATCCTCCTACGAGCAGTACTTC

clone size: NA
V gene: TRBV2
J gene: TRBJ1-4
D gene: NA
CDR3 protein: CASSLWGVNEKLFF
CDR3 DNA: TGTGCCAGCAGTTTATGGGGGGTCAATGAAAAACTGTTTTTT

clone size: NA
V gene: TRBV19
J gene: TRBJ1-6
D gene: NA
CDR3 protein: CASSIRDNSPLHF
CDR3 DNA: TGTGCCAGTAGTATTCGGGATAATTCACCCCTCCACTTT

clone size: NA
V gene: TRBV27
J gene: TRBJ1-1
D gene: NA
CDR3 protein: CASSLGQANTEAFF
CDR3 DNA: TGTGCCAGCAGTTTAGGCCAGGCTAACACTGAAGCTTTCTTT

clone size: few
V gene: TRBV11-2
J gene: TRBJ2-2
D gene: NA
CDR3 protein: CASSLGTGNTGELFF
CDR3 DNA: TGTGCCAGCAGCTTAGGCACAGGGAACACCGGGGAGCTGTTTTTT

clone size: NA
V gene: TRBV20-1
J gene: TRBJ1-6
D gene: TRBD1
CDR3 protein: CSAYLGQPSEPLHF
CDR3 DNA: TGCAGTGCTTACCTGGGACAGCCGAGTGAACCCCTCCACTTT

clone size: many
V gene: TRBV20-1
J gene: TRBJ2-2
D gene: NA
CDR3 protein: CSARDTGAPGELFF
CDR3 DNA: TGCAGTGCTAGAGATACGGGGGCGCCCGGGGAGCTGTTTTTT

clone size: NA
V gene: TRBV29-1
J gene: TRBJ2-7
D gene: NA
CDR3 protein: CSVRAPGTGFTSYEQYF
CDR3 DNA: TGCAGCGTTCGGGCCCCCGGGACCGGATTTACCTCCTACGAGCAGTACTTC

clone size: few
V gene: TRBV7-7
J gene: TRBJ1-5
D gene: NA
CDR3 protein: CASSSRQDQPQHF
CDR3 DNA: TGTGCCAGCAGCTCCCGACAGGATCAGCCCCAGCATTTT

clone size: NA
V gene: TRBV20-1
J gene: TRBJ2-7
D gene: TRBD1
CDR3 protein: CSARDPRQGNYEQYF
CDR3 DNA: TGCAGTGCTAGAGATCCCCGACAGGGGAACTACGAGCAGTACTTC

clone size: many
V gene: TRBV9
J gene: TRBJ2-4
D gene: TRBD1
CDR3 protein: CASSVVGGSNNIQYF
CDR3 DNA: TGTGCCAGCAGCGTAGTAGGGGGCAGTAACAACATTCAGTACTTC